This T cell receptor beta chain stems from a study of molecular identifiers for immune sequencing clone quantification. Study in general: Replicate RNA from around 20,000 or 100,000 naive CD8 T cells formed five aliquots; four were sequenced.

The authors sorted naive CD8 T cells as CD8+CD4-CCR7+CD45RA+. The study's findings and limits: Clones with over 20 RNA copies captured over 99% of effector molecules but under 1% of naive ones.

Bulk TCR libraries used previously described methods and listed TCR primers. TCRdb itself ran the PCR reads through MiXCR, one entry per CDR3 protein. Among about 510,000 distinct CDR3 sequences listed, roughly 26% were seen once. Germline assignment: CDR1 SGDLS and CDR2 YYNGEE. Trimming took 0 bases from V and 6 from J, leaving 6 bases between them. This CDR3 comprises 12 residues. This clonotype occurred many times. No antigen is known for it. The sample taken for sequencing was naive CD8+ T cells from blood, with Jurkat cell RNA spiked in. Subset described: FACS-sorted CD8+CD4-CCR7+CD45RA+ naive T cells. This receptor was obtained from a human donor in good health. Some libraries in this study had Jurkat cell RNA spiked in. The chain has TRBV9 and TRBJ1-1; unclear D gene. The CDR3 loop is CASSVGGSEAFF. In nucleotides, the CDR3 is TGTGCCAGCAGCGTAGGAGGCTCTGAAGCTTTCTTT.